Listed below are T cell receptor beta chains from one sample, sequenced in a study of blood T cell repertoires in COVID-19. Profiled with immunoSEQ multiplex PCR; TCRdb holds only in-frame clones, not every one. The sample consists of approximately 200,000 clones, under 80% of them appearing once. Sequencing used peripheral blood. These receptors were collected from a woman in her forties or fifties with acute or convalescent COVID-19. CDR3s include the opening cysteine and the closing phenylalanine or tryptophan. Fields, in order: V gene, J gene, clone size, D gene, CDR3 DNA, CDR3 protein. A D gene is named only where the DNA matches it firmly. Clone size is stated in some rows and not others, as once, few, many or a class when expanded.

>TRBV21-1|TRBJ2-3|few|.
TGTGCCAGCAGCAAAGCGGGCCAAACCTATCACACAGATACGCAGTATTTT
CASSKAGQTYHTDTQYF
>TRBV5-1|TRBJ2-1|.|TRBD2
TGCGCCAGCAGCTTCACTAGCGGGGGGATCAATGAGCAGTTCTTC
CASSFTSGGINEQFF
>TRBV4-3|TRBJ2-1|.|.
TGCGCCAGCAGCCAAGCGGGGGGCCGTTGGGATGAGCAGTTCTTC
CASSQAGGRWDEQFF
>TRBV2|TRBJ1-5|.|.
TGTGCCAGCAGGGCCCAGGCGTCCGCGGGGCCCCAGCATTTT
CASRAQASAGPQHF
>TRBV30|TRBJ1-4|.|.
TGTGCCTGGAGAGCAGGGCCTAATGAAAAACTGTTTTTT
CAWRAGPNEKLFF
>TRBV15|TRBJ1-6|many|TRBD1
TGTGCCACCGGGACAGGCGATACGCGTTCACCCCTCCACTTT
CATGTGDTRSPLHF
>TRBV19|TRBJ1-2|.|TRBD1
TGTGCCAGTAGTATTAAAGGGACAGCAGAAGTGGTGAACTATGGCTACACCTTC
CASSIKGTAEVVNYGYTF
>TRBV2|TRBJ2-5|.|.
TGTGCCAGCGGACGGGACAATCAAGAGACCCAGTACTTC
CASGRDNQETQYF
>TRBV6-1|TRBJ1-5|.|TRBD1
TGTGCCAGCAGTGAACTTAGGACAGGGGCCTCGGGACAGCCCCAGCATTTT
CASSELRTGASGQPQHF
>TRBV5-1|TRBJ1-4|.|TRBD1
TGCGCCAGCAGCTTGTACGGGACAGGGGGCTCTACTAATGAAAAACTGTTTTTT
CASSLYGTGGSTNEKLFF
>TRBV28|TRBJ2-1|.|.
TGTGCCAGCAGTTTCTCTGTTCGGGGCTCCTACAATGAGCAGTTCTTC
CASSFSVRGSYNEQFF
>TRBV24-1|TRBJ2-1|.|TRBD1
TGTGCCACCAGTGGGACAGGGTTGGACTCCTACAATGAGCAGTTCTTC
CATSGTGLDSYNEQFF
>TRBV6-5|TRBJ2-7|.|TRBD1
TGTGCCAGCAGAGCCTCCGGGACAGGGACCCACGAGCAGTACTTC
CASRASGTGTHEQYF
>TRBV6-2/TRBV6-3|TRBJ1-2|.|.
TGTGCCAGCAACCCGCGGGCTTACTCTACCAAAGACTATGGCTACACCTTC
CASNPRAYSTKDYGYTF
>TRBV7-8|TRBJ2-2|.|.
TGTGCCAGCAGCTTACTAAAGTTCACCGGGGAGCTGTTTTTT
CASSLLKFTGELFF
>TRBV7-2|TRBJ1-2|.|TRBD1
TGTGCCAGCAGCTTTACAGGGGTATATGGCTACACCTTC
CASSFTGVYGYTF
>TRBV6-5|TRBJ2-7|few|.
TGTGCCAGCAAATCCAGGACAGACTCCTACGAGCAGTACTTC
CASKSRTDSYEQYF
>TRBV7-9|TRBJ1-3|.|.
TGTGCCAGCAGGAGTATCTCCTCTGGAAACACCATATATTTT
CASRSISSGNTIYF
>TRBV7-2|TRBJ1-4|few|.
TGTGCCAGCAGCGTCAGGGCGACTAATGAAAAACTGTTTTTT
CASSVRATNEKLFF
>TRBV5-1|TRBJ2-7|.|TRBD1
TGCGCCAGCAGCTGGGACAGCTACGAGCAGTACTTC
CASSWDSYEQYF
>TRBV19|TRBJ2-4|.|TRBD2
TGTGCCAGTAGTCCCGGACTAGCGGGAGGGCCAACGTACATTCAGTACTTC
CASSPGLAGGPTYIQYF
>TRBV7-2|TRBJ1-4|.|.
TGTGCCAGCAGCTTACGCTGGGCAGTTCGTAATGAAAAACTGTTTTTT
CASSLRWAVRNEKLFF
>TRBV28|TRBJ1-1|.|.
TGTGCCAGCAGTCGCCAATCGAGGGCTTTCTTT
CASSRQSRAFF
>TRBV14|TRBJ2-3|.|TRBD2
TGTGCCAGCAGCCAAGAAGGTGCACTAGCGGGGGTGAGCACAGATACGCAGTATTTT
CASSQEGALAGVSTDTQYF
>TRBV18|TRBJ1-5|.|.
TGTGCCAGCTCACGAGGCAGCAATAGCAATCAGCCCCAGCATTTT
CASSRGSNSNQPQHF
>TRBV3-1/TRBV3-2|TRBJ2-3|.|TRBD2
TGTGCCAGCAGCTCTCGGGGGGGCGTTCCAGATACGCAGTATTTT
CASSSRGGVPDTQYF
>TRBV6-6|TRBJ1-2|.|.
TGTGCCAGCAGGACATATCGGGGGGATGGCTACACCTTC
CASRTYRGDGYTF
>TRBV6-2/TRBV6-3|TRBJ1-5|.|.
TGTGCCAGCAGTTACACAGGACGGGGCAATCAGCCCCAGCATTTT
CASSYTGRGNQPQHF
>TRBV11-3|TRBJ2-2|.|.
TGTGCCAGCAGCTTAGCGTCTCAGGGCACCGGGGAGCTGTTTTTT
CASSLASQGTGELFF
>TRBV7-2|TRBJ2-6|.|TRBD2
TGTGCCAGCAGCGCTCAGCTTCGGACTAGCCCTGGGGCCAACGTCCTGACTTTC
CASSAQLRTSPGANVLTF